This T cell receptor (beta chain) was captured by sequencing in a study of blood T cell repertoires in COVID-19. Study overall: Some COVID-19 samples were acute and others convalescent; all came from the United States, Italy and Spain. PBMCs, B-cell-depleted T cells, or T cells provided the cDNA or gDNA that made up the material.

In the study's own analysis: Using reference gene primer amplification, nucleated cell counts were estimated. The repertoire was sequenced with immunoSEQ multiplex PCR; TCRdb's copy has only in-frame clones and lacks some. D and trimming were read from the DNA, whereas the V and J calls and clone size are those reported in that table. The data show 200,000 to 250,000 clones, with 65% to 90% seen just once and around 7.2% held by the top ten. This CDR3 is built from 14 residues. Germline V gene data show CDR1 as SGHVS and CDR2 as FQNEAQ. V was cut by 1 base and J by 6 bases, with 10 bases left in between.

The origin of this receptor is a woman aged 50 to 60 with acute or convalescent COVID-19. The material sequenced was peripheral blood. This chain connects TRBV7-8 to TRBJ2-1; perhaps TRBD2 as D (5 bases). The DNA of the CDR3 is TGTGCCAGCAGCTTAGGGTCCGAGGGCAATGAGCAGTTCTTC. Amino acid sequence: CASSLGSEGNEQFF.